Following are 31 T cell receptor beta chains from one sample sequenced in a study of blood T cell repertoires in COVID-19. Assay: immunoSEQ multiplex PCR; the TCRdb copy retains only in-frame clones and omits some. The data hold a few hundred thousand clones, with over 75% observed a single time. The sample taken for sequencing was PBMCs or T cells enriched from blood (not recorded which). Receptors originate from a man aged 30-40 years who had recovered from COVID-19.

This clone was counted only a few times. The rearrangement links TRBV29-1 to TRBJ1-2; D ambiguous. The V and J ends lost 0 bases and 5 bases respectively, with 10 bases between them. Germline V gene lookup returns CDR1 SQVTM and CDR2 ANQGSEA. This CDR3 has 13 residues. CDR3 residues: CSVEERVGYGYTF. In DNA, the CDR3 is TGCAGCGTTGAAGAACGGGTTGGTTATGGCTACACCTTC.

This CDR3 reads CASSHRGQGTTNEKLFF. Written as DNA, the CDR3 is TGTGCCAGCTCACACCGGGGACAGGGAACAACTAATGAAAAACTGTTTTTT. The chain combines TRBV18 with TRBJ1-4; 9 bases agree with TRBD1. The CDR3 has 17 amino acids. The germline V gene has CDR1 KGHSH and CDR2 LQKENI. Trimming at V came to 4 bases and at J to 0 bases, leaving 6 bases not matched to a gene.

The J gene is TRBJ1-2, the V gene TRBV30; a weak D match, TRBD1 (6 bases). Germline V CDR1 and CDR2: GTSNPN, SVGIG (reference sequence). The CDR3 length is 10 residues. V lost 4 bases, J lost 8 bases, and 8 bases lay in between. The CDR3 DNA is TGTGCCTGGAAAGGGGGAGGCTACACCTTC. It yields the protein CAWKGGGYTF. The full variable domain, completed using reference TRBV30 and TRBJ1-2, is SQTIHQWPATLVQPVGSPLSLECTVEGTSNPNLYWYRQAAGRGLQLLFYSVGIGQISSEVPQNLSASRPQDRQFILSSKKLLLSDSGFYLCAWKGGGYTFGSGTRLTVV.

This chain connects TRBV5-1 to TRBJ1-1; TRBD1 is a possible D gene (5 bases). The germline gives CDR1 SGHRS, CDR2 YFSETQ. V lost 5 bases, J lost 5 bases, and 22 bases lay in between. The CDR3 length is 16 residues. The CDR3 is CASSSTRLGEGTEAFF. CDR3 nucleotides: TGCGCCAGCAGTTCAACCCGGTTAGGGGAGGGGACTGAAGCTTTCTTT.

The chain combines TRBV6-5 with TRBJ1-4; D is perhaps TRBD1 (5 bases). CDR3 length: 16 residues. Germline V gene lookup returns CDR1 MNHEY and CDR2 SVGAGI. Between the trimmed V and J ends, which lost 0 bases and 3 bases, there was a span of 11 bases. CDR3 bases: TGTGCCAGCAGTTACTCGTTAACAGGAGCTAATGAAAAACTGTTTTTT. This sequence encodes CASSYSLTGANEKLFF.

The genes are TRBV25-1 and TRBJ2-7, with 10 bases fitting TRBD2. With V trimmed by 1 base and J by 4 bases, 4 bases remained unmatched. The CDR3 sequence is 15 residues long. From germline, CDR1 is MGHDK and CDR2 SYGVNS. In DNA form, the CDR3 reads TGTGCCAGCAGTGAATCTCCTAGCGGGGGATACGAGCAGTACTTC. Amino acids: CASSESPSGGYEQYF.

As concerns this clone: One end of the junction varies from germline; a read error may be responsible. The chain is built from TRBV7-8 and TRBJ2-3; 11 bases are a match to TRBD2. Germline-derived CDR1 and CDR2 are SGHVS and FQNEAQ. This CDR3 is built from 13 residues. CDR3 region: CASSLRRTSGPYF. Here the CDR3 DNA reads TGTGCCAGCAGCTTACGAAGGACTAGCGGGCCTTACTTT.

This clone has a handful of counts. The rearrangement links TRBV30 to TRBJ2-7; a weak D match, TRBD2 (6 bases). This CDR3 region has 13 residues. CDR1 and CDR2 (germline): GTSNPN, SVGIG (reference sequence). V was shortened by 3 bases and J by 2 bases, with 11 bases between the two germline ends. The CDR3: CAWSPGGTYEQYF. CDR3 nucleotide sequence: TGTGCCTGGAGCCCCGGGGGTACCTACGAGCAGTACTTC.

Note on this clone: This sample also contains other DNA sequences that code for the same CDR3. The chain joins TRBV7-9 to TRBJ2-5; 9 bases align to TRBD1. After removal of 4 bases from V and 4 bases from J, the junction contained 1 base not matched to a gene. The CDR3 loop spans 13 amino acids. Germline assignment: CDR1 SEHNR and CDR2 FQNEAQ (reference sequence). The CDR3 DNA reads TGTGCCAGCAGCTCGACAGGGGGAGAGACCCAGTACTTC. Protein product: CASSSTGGETQYF.

Here the CDR3 DNA reads TGTGCCAGTACAGGGGTCCAGAACTATGGCTACACCTTC. Translation gives CASTGVQNYGYTF. V is TRBV6-5 and J is TRBJ1-2; 7 bases map to TRBD1. With V trimmed by 9 bases and J by 2 bases, 6 bases remained unmatched. CDR3 length equals 13 residues. Germline V gives CDR1 MNHEY, CDR2 SVGAGI.

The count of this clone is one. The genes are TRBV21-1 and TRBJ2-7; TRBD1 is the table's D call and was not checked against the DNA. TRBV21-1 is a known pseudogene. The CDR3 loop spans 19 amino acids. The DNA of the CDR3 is TGTGCCAGCAGCAAAGGTAGACGGCCGCAGGGGGCCAAGAACTACGAGCAGTACTTC. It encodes CASSKGRRPQGAKNYEQYF.

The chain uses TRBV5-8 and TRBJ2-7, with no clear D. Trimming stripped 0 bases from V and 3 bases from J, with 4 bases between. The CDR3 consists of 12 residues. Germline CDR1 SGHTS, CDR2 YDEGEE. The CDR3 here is CASSLVHYEQYF. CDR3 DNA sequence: TGTGCCAGCAGCTTGGTTCACTACGAGCAGTACTTC.

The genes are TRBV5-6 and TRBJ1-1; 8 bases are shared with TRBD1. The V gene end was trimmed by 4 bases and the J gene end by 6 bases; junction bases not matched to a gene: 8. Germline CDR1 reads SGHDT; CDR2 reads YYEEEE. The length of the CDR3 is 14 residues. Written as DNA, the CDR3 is TGTGCCAGCAGCCTGACAGGGGCAAGCTCTGAAGCTTTCTTT. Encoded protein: CASSLTGASSEAFF.

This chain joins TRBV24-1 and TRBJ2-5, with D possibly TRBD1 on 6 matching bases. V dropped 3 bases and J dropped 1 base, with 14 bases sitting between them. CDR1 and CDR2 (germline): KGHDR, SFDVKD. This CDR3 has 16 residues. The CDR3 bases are TGTGCCACCAGTGATCGCAATACAGGGTCCCAAGAGACCCAGTACTTC. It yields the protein CATSDRNTGSQETQYF.

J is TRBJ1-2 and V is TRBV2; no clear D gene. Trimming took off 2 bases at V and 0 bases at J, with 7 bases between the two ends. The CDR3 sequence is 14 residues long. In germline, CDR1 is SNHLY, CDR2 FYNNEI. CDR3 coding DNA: TGTGCCAGCAGTGAATCCCCAGCTAACTATGGCTACACCTTC. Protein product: CASSESPANYGYTF. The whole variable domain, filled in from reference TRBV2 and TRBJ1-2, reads EPEVTQTPSHQVTQMGQEVILRCVPISNHLYFYWYRQILGQKVEFLVSFYNNEISEKSEIFDDQFSVERPDGSNFTLKIRSTKLEDSAMYFCASSESPANYGYTFGSGTRLTVV.

CDR3 coding DNA: TGTGCCAGCAGTACCTTGGACAGGGGGGACGAAAAACTGTTTTTT. This sequence encodes CASSTLDRGDEKLFF. The V call is TRBV27, the J call TRBJ1-4, with 10 bases aligning to TRBD1. Trimming cost V 5 bases and J 8 bases; bases outside gene matches: 8. Germline CDR1 MNHEY, CDR2 SMNVEV (reference sequence). The CDR3 has 15 residues.

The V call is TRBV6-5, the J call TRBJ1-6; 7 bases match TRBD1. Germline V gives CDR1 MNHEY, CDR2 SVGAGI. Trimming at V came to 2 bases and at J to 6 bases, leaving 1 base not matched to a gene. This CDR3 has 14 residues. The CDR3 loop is CASSYDRANSPLHF. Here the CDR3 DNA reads TGTGCCAGCAGTTACGACAGGGCTAATTCACCCCTCCACTTT.

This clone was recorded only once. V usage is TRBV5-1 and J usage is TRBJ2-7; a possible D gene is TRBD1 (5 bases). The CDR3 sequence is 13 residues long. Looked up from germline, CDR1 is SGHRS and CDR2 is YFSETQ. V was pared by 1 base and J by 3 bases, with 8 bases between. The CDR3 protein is CASSLPDSYEQYF. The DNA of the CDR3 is TGCGCCAGCAGCTTGCCTGACAGCTACGAGCAGTACTTC.

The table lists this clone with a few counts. The CDR3 DNA follows: TGTGCCAGTAGTATAGATCGGGGGCAAGAGACCCAGTACTTC. Amino acids: CASSIDRGQETQYF. The chain has TRBV19 and TRBJ2-5; a weak D match, TRBD2 (6 bases). V lost 0 bases and J 2 bases, leaving 7 bases between the germline ends. This CDR3 is built from 14 residues. Germline V gene lookup returns CDR1 LNHDA and CDR2 SQIVND (reference sequence).

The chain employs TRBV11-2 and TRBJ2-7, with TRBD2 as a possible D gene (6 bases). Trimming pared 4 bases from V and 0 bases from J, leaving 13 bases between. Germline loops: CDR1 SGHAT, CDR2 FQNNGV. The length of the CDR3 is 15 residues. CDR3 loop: CASSWDSYNSYEQYF. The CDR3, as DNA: TGTGCCAGCAGCTGGGACTCCTACAACTCCTACGAGCAGTACTTC.

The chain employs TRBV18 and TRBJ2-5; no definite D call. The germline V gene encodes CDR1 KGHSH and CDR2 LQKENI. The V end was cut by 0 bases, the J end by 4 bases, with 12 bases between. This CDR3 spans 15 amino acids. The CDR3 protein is CASSPPVRVGETQYF. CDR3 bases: TGTGCCAGCTCACCACCGGTTCGGGTAGGAGAGACCCAGTACTTC.

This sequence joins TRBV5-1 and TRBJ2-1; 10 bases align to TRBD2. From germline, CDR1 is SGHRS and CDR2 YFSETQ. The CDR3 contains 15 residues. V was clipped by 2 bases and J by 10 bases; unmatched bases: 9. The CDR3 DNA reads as TGCGCCAGCAGCTTCGGAAGCGGGGGGGCCGGGGAGCAGTTCTTC. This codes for CASSFGSGGAGEQFF.

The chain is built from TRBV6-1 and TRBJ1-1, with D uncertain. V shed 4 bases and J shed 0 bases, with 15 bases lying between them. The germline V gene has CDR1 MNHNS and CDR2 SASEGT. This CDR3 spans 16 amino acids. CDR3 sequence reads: CASSGYYGVMNTEAFF. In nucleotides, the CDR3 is TGTGCCAGCAGTGGTTATTACGGGGTCATGAACACTGAAGCTTTCTTT.

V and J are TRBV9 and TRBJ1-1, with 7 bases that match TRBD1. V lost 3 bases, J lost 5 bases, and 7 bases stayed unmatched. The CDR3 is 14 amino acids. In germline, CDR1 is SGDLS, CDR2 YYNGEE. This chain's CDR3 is CASSELTGRTEAFF. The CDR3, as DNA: TGTGCCAGCAGCGAATTGACAGGGAGAACTGAAGCTTTCTTT.

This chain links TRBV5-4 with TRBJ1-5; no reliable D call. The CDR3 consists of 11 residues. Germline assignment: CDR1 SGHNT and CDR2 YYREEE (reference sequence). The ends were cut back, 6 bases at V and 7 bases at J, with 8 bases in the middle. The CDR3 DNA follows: TGTGCCAGCAATTCGGGACAGCCCCAGCATTTT. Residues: CASNSGQPQHF.

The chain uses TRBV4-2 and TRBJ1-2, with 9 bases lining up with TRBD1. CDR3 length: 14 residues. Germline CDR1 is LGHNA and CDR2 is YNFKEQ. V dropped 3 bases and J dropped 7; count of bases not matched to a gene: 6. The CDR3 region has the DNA TGTGCCAGCAGCCAGACAGGGGGTTCTGGTGGCTACACCTTC. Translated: CASSQTGGSGGYTF.

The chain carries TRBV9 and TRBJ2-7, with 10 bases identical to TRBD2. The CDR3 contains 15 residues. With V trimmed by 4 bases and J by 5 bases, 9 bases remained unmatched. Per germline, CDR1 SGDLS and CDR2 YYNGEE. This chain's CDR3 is CASSLSGGAGDEQYF. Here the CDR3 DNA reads TGTGCCAGCAGCCTGAGCGGGGGGGCCGGAGACGAGCAGTACTTC. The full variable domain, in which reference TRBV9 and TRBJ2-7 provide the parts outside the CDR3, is DSGVTQTPKHLITATGQRVTLRCSPRSGDLSVYWYQQSLDQGLQFLIQYYNGEERAKGNILERFSAQQFPDLHSELNLSSLELGDSALYFCASSLSGGAGDEQYFGPGTRLTVT.

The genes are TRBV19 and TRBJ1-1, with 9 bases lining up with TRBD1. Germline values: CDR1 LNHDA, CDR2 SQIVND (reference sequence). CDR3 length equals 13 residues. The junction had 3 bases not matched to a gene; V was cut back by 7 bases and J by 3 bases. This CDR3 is CASTDRGYTEAFF. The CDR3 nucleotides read TGTGCCAGTACCGACAGGGGGTACACTGAAGCTTTCTTT.

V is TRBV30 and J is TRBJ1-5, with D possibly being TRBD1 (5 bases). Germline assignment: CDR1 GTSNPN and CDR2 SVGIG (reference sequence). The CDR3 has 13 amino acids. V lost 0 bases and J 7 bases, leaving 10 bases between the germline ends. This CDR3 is CAWSVQVEQPQHF. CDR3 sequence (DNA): TGTGCCTGGAGTGTACAGGTAGAGCAGCCCCAGCATTTT.

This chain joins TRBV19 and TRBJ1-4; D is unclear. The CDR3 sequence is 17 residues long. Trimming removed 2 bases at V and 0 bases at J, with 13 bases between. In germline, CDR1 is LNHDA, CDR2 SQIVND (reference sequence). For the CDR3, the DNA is TGTGCCAGTAGTATACTAGCCGAGGGTGCAACTAATGAAAAACTGTTTTTT. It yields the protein CASSILAEGATNEKLFF.

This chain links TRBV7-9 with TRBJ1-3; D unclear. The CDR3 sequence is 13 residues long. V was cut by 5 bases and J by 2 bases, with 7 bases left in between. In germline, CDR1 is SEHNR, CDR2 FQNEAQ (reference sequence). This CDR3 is CASSPGAGNTIYF. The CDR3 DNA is TGTGCCAGCAGCCCGGGAGCTGGAAACACCATATATTTT.